This TCR beta chain derives from a study of beta chain features in type 1 diabetes. Sequencing targeted expressed TCRB transcripts, as all isolated RNA had been reverse transcribed. Stem cell-like memory T cell samples underwent survey-depth immunoSEQ sequencing. They averaged approximately 910,000 reads. Profiling relied on immunoSEQ multiplex PCR, and the TCRdb table lists in-frame clones only, not all of them. The data show tens of thousands of clones, around 32% seen once. Regarding the study as a whole: All four CD4+ subsets of Type 1 diabetes patients contained TCRB CDR3s that were moderately but significantly shorter. Within the patient group, naive, central memory and Treg TCRB repertoires appeared more similar to each other than within healthy donors.

V was clipped by 1 base and J by 5 bases, with 11 bases between them. Germline V gives CDR1 MDHEN, CDR2 SYDVKM. This CDR3 region has 14 residues. In the case of this clone: The antigen is not known.

CD4+ naive, central memory, regulatory and stem cell-like memory subsets were isolated by sorting on CD45RO/CCR7/CD25/CD127/CD95/CD27. This chain uses TRBV28 with TRBJ1-2, with a possible D match to TRBD1 (5 bases). The receptor was isolated from a woman aged 18-30 years in good health. Source material: stem cell memory CD4+ T cells from blood. Here the CDR3 reads CASSLSGVIYGYTF. In DNA, the CDR3 is TGTGCCAGCAGTTTATCGGGGGTCATATATGGCTACACCTTC.